This T cell receptor beta chain was identified during a study of cytomegalovirus exposure and HLA in healthy donors. Germline V lookup: CDR1 MNHEY, CDR2 SVGAGI. The CDR3 spans 14 residues. Trimming pared 5 bases from V and 2 bases from J, leaving 12 bases between. The PCR employed 60 Vbeta primers together with 13 Jbeta primers. Measured with immunoSEQ multiplex PCR; TCRdb has only the in-frame clones, and not every one. The profile shows hundreds of thousands of clones, more than 70% of them singletons. The sequence came from a boy between 5 and 17 years old in good health and CMV-seronegative. The chain is built from TRBV6-5 and TRBJ1-2; D remains ambiguous. Specimen: PBMCs. CDR3 loop: CASSMTLLNYGYTF. DNA for the CDR3: TGTGCCAGCAGTATGACACTTTTAAACTATGGCTACACCTTC.